This T cell receptor beta chain was observed in a study of T cells expressing NK-cell markers. Overall study context: Sorted CD3+CD56-NKG2C+, CD3+CD56+NKG2C- and CD3+CD56+NKG2C+ T cells were the source of the TCR beta repertoires. The study's findings and limits: Several donors' CD3+CD56-NKG2C+ cells were dominated by the same clonotypes.

Remarks on this clonotype: As yet, its antigen is unknown.

Germline lookup yields CDR1 PRHDT and CDR2 FYEKMQ (reference sequence). The CDR3 has 16 amino acids. UMIs accompanied the 5'RACE template switching by which TCR beta cDNA was made. TCRdb reprocessed the 5' RACE reads and reports one entry per CDR3 protein, with no DNA. The table counts about 380,000 distinct CDR3 sequences; around 5.3% lies in the top ten. The V and J genes are TRBV13 and TRBJ2-7; TCRdb indicates TRBD2, and absent DNA this call remains unverified. The clonotype originates from a man aged 18-75 years in good health. The specimen was blood T cells: a sorted CD56 or NKG2C T cell subset, CD4+ or CD8+ T cells, or bulk PBMC T cells (not recorded which). This CDR3 reads CASSLAGEEPPYEQYF. Drawing the rest from reference TRBV13 and TRBJ2-7, the complete variable domain is AAGVIQSPRHLIKEKRETATLKCYPIPRHDTVYWYQQGPGQDPQFLISFYEKMQSDKGSIPDRFSAQQFSDYHSELNMSSLELGDSALYFCASSLAGEEPPYEQYFGPGTRLTVT.